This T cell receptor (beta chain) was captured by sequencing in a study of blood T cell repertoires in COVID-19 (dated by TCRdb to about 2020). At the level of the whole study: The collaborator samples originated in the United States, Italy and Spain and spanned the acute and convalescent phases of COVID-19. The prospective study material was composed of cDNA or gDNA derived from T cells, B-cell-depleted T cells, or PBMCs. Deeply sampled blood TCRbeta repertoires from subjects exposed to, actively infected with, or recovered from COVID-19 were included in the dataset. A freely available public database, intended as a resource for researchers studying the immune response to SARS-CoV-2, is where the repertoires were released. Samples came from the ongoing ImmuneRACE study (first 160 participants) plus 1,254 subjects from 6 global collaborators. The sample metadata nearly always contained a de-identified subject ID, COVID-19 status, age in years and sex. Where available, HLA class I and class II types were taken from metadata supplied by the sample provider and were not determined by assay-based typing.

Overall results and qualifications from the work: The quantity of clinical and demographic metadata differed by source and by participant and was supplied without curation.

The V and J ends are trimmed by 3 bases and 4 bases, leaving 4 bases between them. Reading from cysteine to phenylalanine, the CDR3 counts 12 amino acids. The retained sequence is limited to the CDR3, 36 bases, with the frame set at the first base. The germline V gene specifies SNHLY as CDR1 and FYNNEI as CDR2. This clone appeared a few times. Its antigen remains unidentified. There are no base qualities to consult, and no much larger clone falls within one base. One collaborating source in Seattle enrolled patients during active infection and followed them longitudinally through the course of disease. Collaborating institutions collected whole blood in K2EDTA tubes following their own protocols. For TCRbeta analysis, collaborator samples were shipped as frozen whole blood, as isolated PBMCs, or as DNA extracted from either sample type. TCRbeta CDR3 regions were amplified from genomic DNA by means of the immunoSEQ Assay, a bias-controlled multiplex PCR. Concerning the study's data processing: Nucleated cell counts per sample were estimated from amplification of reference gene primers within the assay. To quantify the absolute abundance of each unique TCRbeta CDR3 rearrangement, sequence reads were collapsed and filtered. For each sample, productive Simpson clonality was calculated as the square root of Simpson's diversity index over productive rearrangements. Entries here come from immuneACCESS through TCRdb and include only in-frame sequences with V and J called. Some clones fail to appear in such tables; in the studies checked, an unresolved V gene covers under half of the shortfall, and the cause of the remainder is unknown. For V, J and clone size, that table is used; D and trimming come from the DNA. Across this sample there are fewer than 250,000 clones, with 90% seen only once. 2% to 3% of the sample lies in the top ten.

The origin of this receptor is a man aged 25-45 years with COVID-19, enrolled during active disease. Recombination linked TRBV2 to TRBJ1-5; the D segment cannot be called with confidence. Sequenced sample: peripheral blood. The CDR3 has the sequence CASSDSNQPQHF. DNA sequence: TGTGCCAGCAGTGACTCGAATCAGCCCCAGCATTTT.